Following are 22 T cell receptor beta chains from one sample sequenced in a study of cytomegalovirus exposure and HLA in healthy donors (dated by TCRdb to 2017 to 2019). Receptor amplification or capture employed the immunoSEQ multiplex PCR assay. The multiplex PCR relied on a mix of 60 forward primers for TCR Vbeta segments and 13 reverse primers for TCR Jbeta segments. TCRdb provides this immuneACCESS table in a form limited to in-frame rearrangements. Some clones are lacking; in checked studies, under half of them reflect an unresolved V gene, and why the rest are absent is not known. For this sample there are 99,000 or so clones; under 85% appear just once. Clones ranked in the top ten supply around 1.3% of the sample. The sequenced material came from PBMCs. The receptors shown here come from a man aged 35-49 years in good health and CMV-seronegative.

This chain links TRBV5-4 with TRBJ1-1; D is perhaps TRBD1 (6 bases). The V and J ends lost 1 base and 4 bases respectively, with 20 bases between them. The CDR3 totals 17 residues. Germline-derived CDR1 and CDR2 are SGHNT and YYREEE (reference sequence). The CDR3 loop is CASSLSTGSGLGTEAFF. The CDR3 bases are TGTGCCAGCAGCTTGAGTACAGGGTCAGGGCTGGGCACTGAAGCTTTCTTT.

The rearrangement uses TRBV7-3 and TRBJ2-1; 12 nucleotides agree with TRBD2. Germline V gives CDR1 SGHTA, CDR2 FQGTGA. V lost 4 bases, J lost 6 bases, and 4 bases stayed unmatched. CDR3 length: 15 residues. CDR3: CASSWASGGANEQFF. In nucleotides, the CDR3 is TGTGCCAGCAGCTGGGCTAGCGGGGGGGCCAATGAGCAGTTCTTC.

The J gene is TRBJ1-5, the V gene TRBV7-8; D not certain. This CDR3 comprises 14 residues. Trimming shortened V by 5 bases and J by 3 bases, and 11 bases separated the two germline ends. Germline V gives CDR1 SGHVS, CDR2 FQNEAQ. The CDR3 region has the DNA TGTGCCAGCAGCCGTGTTGTGTACAATCAGCCCCAGCATTTT. It specifies CASSRVVYNQPQHF.

This sequence joins TRBV10-3 and TRBJ2-7; D uncertain. V shed 0 bases and J shed 1 base, with 7 bases lying between them. Germline values: CDR1 ENHRY, CDR2 SYGVKD. The CDR3 consists of 14 residues. CDR3 sequence: CAISESMASYEQYF. CDR3 nucleotide sequence: TGTGCCATCAGTGAGTCGATGGCTTCCTACGAGCAGTACTTC.

The rearrangement links TRBV18 to TRBJ1-6; 11 nucleotides align to TRBD1. This CDR3 spans 14 amino acids. Germline CDR1 KGHSH, CDR2 LQKENI. Unmatched junction bases numbered 4, after V lost 6 bases and J lost 9 bases. Here the CDR3 reads CASSGQGAGSPLHF. The CDR3 coding sequence is TGTGCCAGCTCCGGACAGGGGGCGGGTTCACCCCTCCACTTT.

This sequence joins TRBV9 and TRBJ2-1; unclear D gene. This CDR3 comprises 13 residues. V gave up 3 bases and J gave up 8 bases, with 12 bases separating them. Germline CDR1 and CDR2: SGDLS and YYNGEE. The CDR3 nucleotides read TGTGCCAGCAGCGCCGCGGTATGGGATGAGCAGTTCTTC. This translates into CASSAAVWDEQFF.

The CDR3 is CASSPFGAVTDTQYF. CDR3 nucleotide sequence: TGTGCCAGCAGCCCATTTGGGGCCGTTACAGATACGCAGTATTTT. The chain recombines TRBV6-5 with TRBJ2-3, with D maybe TRBD1 (5 bases). The V end was cut by 6 bases, the J end by 3 bases, with 16 bases between. Germline assignment: CDR1 MNHEY and CDR2 SVGAGI. The CDR3 length is 15 residues.

This clone was detected only once. The chain is built from TRBV6-6 and TRBJ1-1, with a possible D match to TRBD1 (6 bases). The CDR3 loop spans 16 amino acids. Trimming left V 2 bases short and J 1 base short, with 14 bases between. Germline V gene lookup returns CDR1 MNHNY and CDR2 SVGAGI (reference sequence). CDR3 sequence: CASSYPSLGANTEAFF. The CDR3 DNA reads as TGTGCCAGCAGTTACCCCAGCCTGGGGGCGAACACTGAAGCTTTCTTT.

J is TRBJ1-5 and V is TRBV28; the D is unclear. Trimming took off 2 bases at V and 9 bases at J, with 2 bases between the two ends. The CDR3 consists of 10 residues. Looked up from germline, CDR1 is MDHEN and CDR2 is SYDVKM. CDR3 DNA: TGTGCCAGCAGTTTACGGCCCCAGCATTTT. It is translated as CASSLRPQHF.

This clone appeared a few times. The CDR3 here is CASSAYRDRGSFDYGYTF. CDR3 nucleotide sequence: TGCGCCAGCAGCGCCTACCGGGACAGGGGTAGTTTTGACTATGGCTACACCTTC. This chain uses TRBV5-1 with TRBJ1-2, with 10 bases fitting TRBD1. This CDR3 region has 18 residues. Germline V gene sequence: CDR1 SGHRS, CDR2 YFSETQ. J gave up 3 bases and V 4 bases, and 15 bases lay outside the gene matches.

This clone was seen only a few times. The chain uses TRBV6-5 and TRBJ2-7; possible D gene TRBD2, 7 bases. There are 15 residues in the CDR3. CDR1 is MNHEY, CDR2 SVGAGI, per germline. The V end lost 5 bases, the J end lost 2 bases, and 16 bases lay between the germline ends. The CDR3 DNA follows: TGTGCCAGCAGTAGCCGAGGGGGGGACACCTACGAGCAGTACTTC. It yields the protein CASSSRGGDTYEQYF.

The chain is built from TRBV6-5 and TRBJ1-1; maybe TRBD1 (5 bases). Germline V gives CDR1 MNHEY, CDR2 SVGAGI. This CDR3 has 13 residues. Trimming took off 4 bases at V and 3 bases at J, with 9 bases between the two ends. The CDR3 sequence is CASSLGRDTEAFF. The DNA for the CDR3 is TGTGCCAGCAGTTTAGGCAGGGACACTGAAGCTTTCTTT.

This chain connects TRBV7-6 to TRBJ2-7; 10 positions agree with TRBD2. The CDR3 covers 15 residues. The ends lost 1 base at V and 2 bases at J; junction bases unmatched: 2. Germline lookup yields CDR1 SGHVS and CDR2 FNYEAQ. CDR3 region: CASSLELAGTYEQYF. The CDR3 region has the DNA TGTGCCAGCAGCTTAGAACTAGCGGGGACCTACGAGCAGTACTTC.

In this sample, this clone turned up many times. The rearrangement joins TRBV5-1 to TRBJ2-3, with D possibly being TRBD2 (7 bases). This CDR3 contains 13 residues. Germline V gene lookup returns CDR1 SGHRS and CDR2 YFSETQ. V lost 4 bases to trimming and J lost 6 bases, with 12 bases between them. The CDR3: CASSEGGGDTQYF. Here the CDR3 DNA reads TGCGCCAGCAGCGAGGGGGGAGGGGATACGCAGTATTTT.

V gene TRBV11-3 combines with J gene TRBJ1-1, with D maybe TRBD1 (6 bases). Trimming pared 5 bases from V and 5 bases from J, leaving 15 bases between. This CDR3 has 14 residues. Germline CDR1 reads SGHNT; CDR2 reads YENEEA. The CDR3 DNA sequence: TGTGCCAGCAGCCCTAGGGCCCAGGGGACTGAAGCTTTCTTT. Its protein is CASSPRAQGTEAFF.

The chain recombines TRBV18 with TRBJ1-1; tentatively, D is TRBD1 (6 bases). The V and J ends lost 2 bases and 0 bases respectively, with 13 bases between them. There are 16 residues in the CDR3. The germline CDR1 and CDR2 sequences are KGHSH and LQKENI. CDR3 region: CASSPSARGMNTEAFF. The DNA of the CDR3 is TGTGCCAGCTCACCATCGGCCAGGGGAATGAACACTGAAGCTTTCTTT.

In its sample, this clone was seen a few times. V usage is TRBV10-3 and J usage is TRBJ2-7; 7 nucleotides match TRBD2. The CDR3 is 13 amino acids. V lost 10 bases and J lost 0; bases outside the gene matches: 6. Germline assignment: CDR1 ENHRY and CDR2 SYGVKD. The chain's CDR3 is CATTWEGSYEQYF. DNA of the CDR3: TGTGCCACGACCTGGGAGGGCTCCTACGAGCAGTACTTC.

This clone was counted once. J is TRBJ2-3 and V is TRBV11-2, with D tentatively TRBD1 (5 bases). With 1 base removed from V and 4 bases from J, the gap between germline ends came to 6 bases. Germline-derived CDR1 and CDR2 are SGHAT and FQNNGV. The CDR3 covers 13 residues. CDR3 DNA: TGTGCCAGCAGCTTAGGGGGCGCAGATACGCAGTATTTT. This encodes CASSLGGADTQYF.

This rearrangement joins TRBV28 to TRBJ2-3; unclear D gene. Looked up from germline, CDR1 is MDHEN and CDR2 is SYDVKM. The CDR3 totals 15 residues. V was pared by 6 bases and J by 6 bases, with 19 bases between. The CDR3 sequence: CASSYLVGSVDTQYF. CDR3 DNA sequence: TGTGCCAGCAGCTACCTAGTGGGTTCGGTTGATACGCAGTATTTT.

This clone was seen a handful of times. The chain has TRBV11-2 and TRBJ2-7, with a weak D call TRBD2 (5 bases). Germline CDR1 is SGHAT and CDR2 is FQNNGV. The ends were cut back, 1 base at V and 0 bases at J, with 13 bases in the middle. The CDR3 is 16 amino acids. CDR3 residues: CASSLAAGISSYEQYF. The CDR3 DNA reads TGTGCCAGCAGCTTAGCAGCCGGGATTAGCTCCTACGAGCAGTACTTC.

The genes are TRBV6-5 and TRBJ2-1, with D uncertain. Trimming left V 7 bases short and J 7 bases short, with 8 bases between. Per germline, CDR1 MNHEY and CDR2 SVGAGI. The CDR3 runs to 11 residues. The CDR3 reads CASKERNEQFF. The CDR3 nucleotides are TGTGCCAGCAAGGAGAGGAATGAGCAGTTCTTC.

This chain connects TRBV28 to TRBJ2-7; 14 bases fit TRBD2. This CDR3 has 16 residues. Trimming took 5 bases from V and 0 from J; bases not matched to a gene: 3. CDR1 and CDR2 from the germline V gene are MDHEN and SYDVKM. The CDR3 is CASSRTSGGNSYEQYF. Here the CDR3 DNA reads TGTGCCAGCAGTAGGACTAGCGGGGGGAACTCCTACGAGCAGTACTTC. Using reference TRBV28 and TRBJ2-7 for the parts outside the CDR3, the full variable domain is DVKVTQSSRYLVKRTGEKVFLECVQDMDHENMFWYRQDPGLGLRLIYFSYDVKMKEKGDIPEGYSVSREKKERFSLILESASTNQTSMYLCASSRTSGGNSYEQYFGPGTRLTVT.